A single T cell receptor (beta chain) is shown here with its context. This sample was taken from a study of control samples from healthy donors and cancer patients. This CDR3 contains 14 residues. Trimming shortened V by 0 bases and J by 3 bases, and 6 bases separated the two germline ends. The V gene's germline CDR1 is LNHDA and CDR2 SQIVND (reference sequence). Data came from immunoSEQ multiplex PCR; TCRdb stores just in-frame clones and leaves some out. The table includes some 150,000 clones, around 92% detected once. The chain couples TRBV19 to TRBJ2-1; D gene unclear. The specimen sequenced was blood. The sequence was collected from a young man in good health. The DNA for the CDR3 is TGTGCCAGTAGTATAGACTACCTCTACAATGAGCAGTTCTTC. Its protein is CASSIDYLYNEQFF.